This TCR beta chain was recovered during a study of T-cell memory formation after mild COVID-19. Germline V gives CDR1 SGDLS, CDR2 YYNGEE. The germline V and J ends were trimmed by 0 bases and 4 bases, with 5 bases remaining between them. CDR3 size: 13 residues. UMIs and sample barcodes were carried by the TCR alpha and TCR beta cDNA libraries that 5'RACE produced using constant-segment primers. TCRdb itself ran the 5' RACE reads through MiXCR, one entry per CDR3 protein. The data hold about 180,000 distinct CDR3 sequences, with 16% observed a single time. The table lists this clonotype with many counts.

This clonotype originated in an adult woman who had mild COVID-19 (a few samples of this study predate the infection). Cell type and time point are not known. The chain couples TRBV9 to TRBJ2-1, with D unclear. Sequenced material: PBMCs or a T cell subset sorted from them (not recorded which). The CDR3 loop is CASSVAEYNEQFF. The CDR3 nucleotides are TGTGCCAGCAGCGTAGCGGAATACAATGAGCAGTTCTTC.